This is a list of T cell receptor beta chains from one sample in a study of Graves' ophthalmopathy and Graves' hyperthyroidism. In TCRdb, the multiplex PCR reads were re-called with MiXCR into one record per CDR3 protein. The repertoire holds 650,000 to 900,000 distinct CDR3 sequences, with approximately 40% as singletons. Sequencing was carried out using peripheral blood. The receptors shown here come from an adult man with Graves' ophthalmopathy. Both conserved end residues are part of each CDR3.

V gene,J gene,CDR3 protein
TRBV5-1,TRBJ1-1,CASSQRRGQGSSIGTEAFF
TRBV19,TRBJ1-2,CASSSITRGANYGYTF
TRBV15,TRBJ1-2,CATSRGTGQVYGYTF
TRBV25-1,TRBJ1-2,CASSERTGPNYGYTF
TRBV20-1,TRBJ1-1,CSAPAGGYTEAFF
TRBV4-2,TRBJ2-5,CASSLVDSETQYF
TRBV29-1,.,CSSHRGRDRDEQYF
TRBV25-1,TRBJ2-2,CASSLAINLNTGELFF
TRBV10-3,TRBJ1-2,CASSTGAGTNYGYTF
TRBV2,TRBJ1-6,CASSYSRQLSSYNSPFHF
TRBV7-8,TRBJ2-7,CASSLALSGSSYEQYF
TRBV7-2,TRBJ1-2,CASSLNRAGGYTF
TRBV15,TRBJ1-2,CATSRVGRGASGYTF
TRBV6-5,TRBJ1-4,CASSYGGEITNEKLFF
TRBV25-1,TRBJ2-5,CASSGEETQYF
TRBV20-1,TRBJ1-5,CSAGGDLSNQPQHF
TRBV15,TRBJ2-5,CATSTMTSGRRRETQYF
TRBV10-3,TRBJ2-5,CAISWTSAQETQYF
TRBV5-1,TRBJ2-2,CASKRIPGGELFF
TRBV20-1,TRBJ1-6,CSARETYRGQNSPLHF
TRBV7-8,TRBJ1-2,CASSLEAWVGYTF
TRBV29-1,TRBJ1-2,CSALEQNYGYTF
TRBV9,TRBJ2-2,CASSVGTGTSTGELFF
TRBV7-2,TRBJ2-5,CASSFNYRTGQETQYF
TRBV7-9,TRBJ1-1,CASNENTEAFF
TRBV12-3/TRBV12-4,TRBJ2-5,CASSPRTGEEVETQYF
TRBV19,TRBJ1-2,CASSIDGTAFAAIYGYTF
TRBV19,TRBJ1-5,CASSTGNNQSQHF
TRBV20-1,TRBJ1-1,CSARESQRKAFF
TRBV29-1,TRBJ2-5,CSVEEVWTNQGSETQYF
TRBV4-1,TRBJ1-4,CASSQGARYEKLFF
TRBV19,TRBJ1-1,CASSIVKGQTDTEAFF
TRBV2,TRBJ2-7,CASRGTYYEQYF
TRBV14,TRBJ2-2,CASSQGLGSTGELFF
TRBV3-1,TRBJ2-7,CASSQEPETYEQYF
TRBV15,TRBJ2-7,CATSPPSAYYEQYF
TRBV20-1,TRBJ1-2,CSATNRDNYGYTF
TRBV15,TRBJ1-5,CATSRDRDQPQHF
TRBV11-2,TRBJ1-6,CASSALQGSGGGDSPLHF
TRBV29-1,TRBJ2-2,CSVRTSPGELFF
TRBV7-3,TRBJ1-5,CASKGTPFGNQPQHF
TRBV7-2,TRBJ2-7,CAPGRGRIYEQYF
TRBV15,TRBJ1-2,CATTPGSFNYGYTF
TRBV29-1,TRBJ1-1,CSVVAGMAEAFF
TRBV15,TRBJ1-6,CATSRERGQKNNSPLHF
TRBV29-1,TRBJ1-1,CSVRRQGVNTEAFF
TRBV2,TRBJ2-5,CASPFGTGAAQETQYF
TRBV19,TRBJ2-2,CASSKRQDLSGELFF